This is a list of T cell receptor beta chains from one sample in a study of T-cell reconstitution after alpha-beta-depleted transplantation in children. TCRdb re-analysed the PCR reads in MiXCR, keeping a single row per CDR3 protein. The sample carries roughly 400,000 distinct CDR3 sequences, 20% recorded once. The sequencing here drew on PBMCs from the stem cell graft donor, taken from the stem cell graft. All receptors come from a human donor who donated a stem cell graft to a child with acute myeloid leukemia. Both conserved end residues are part of each CDR3. The D gene is left open where the match is weak. A clone size is listed for some rows: how often the clone was seen (once, few, many), or a class if it is expanded.

many | TRBJ2-2 | . | TRBV7-7 | TGTGCTAGCAGCCGAGGCACCGGGGAGCTGTTTTTT | CASSRGTGELFF
many | TRBJ1-5 | TRBD1 | TRBV12-3/TRBV12-4 | TGTGCCAGCAGTTTTGGGACAGGAAATCAGCCCCAGCATTTT | CASSFGTGNQPQHF
. | TRBJ2-1 | . | TRBV12-3/TRBV12-4 | TGTGCCAGCAGTCCCCGGGACTTCAATGAGCAGTTCTTC | CASSPRDFNEQFF
. | TRBJ2-7 | TRBD2 | TRBV5-1 | TGCGCCAGCAGCTTGGGAGGCCCGGGACTAGCGGGAGACGAGCAGTACTTC | CASSLGGPGLAGDEQYF
many | TRBJ2-5 | . | TRBV15 | TGTGCCACCAGCAGAGGAAGACAGGCGTTAGGAGAGACCCAGTACTTC | CATSRGRQALGETQYF
. | TRBJ2-1 | . | TRBV12-3/TRBV12-4 | TGTGCCAGCAGTCCGGGACTCCAACAGTTCTTC | CASSPGLQQFF
. | TRBJ2-7 | . | TRBV5-1 | TGCGCCAGCAGCTTGGTAGGGACCGATTTCGGCGAGCAGTACTTC | CASSLVGTDFGEQYF
. | TRBJ2-7 | . | TRBV6-5 | TGTGCCAGCAGTTACTCGGTCGGGACCGCCTACGAGCAGTACTTC | CASSYSVGTAYEQYF
many | TRBJ2-5 | TRBD1 | TRBV28 | TGCGCCAGCAGCTTACAGGGGGGAGAGACCCAGTACTTC | CASSLQGGETQYF
many | TRBJ2-4 | TRBD2 | TRBV20-1 | TGCAGTGCTATTAGCGGGAGTGCCAAAAACATTCAGTACTTC | CSAISGSAKNIQYF
. | TRBJ1-5 | . | TRBV10-3 | TGTGCCATCAGTCCGGGCGACCAGCCCCAGCATTTT | CAISPGDQPQHF